This entry lists 15 T cell receptor beta chains sequenced from one sample in a study of response to subunit inactivated influenza vaccine. TCRdb re-called the RT-PCR reads with MiXCR, one entry per CDR3 protein. The table has over 300,000 distinct CDR3 sequences, just over 20% seen once. The input for sequencing was PBMCs from blood, taken approximately 20 months after vaccination. All receptors come from a man aged 50-75 years who received an inactivated influenza vaccine.

This rearrangement joins TRBV30 to TRBJ1-1, with no clear D. Germline-derived CDR1 and CDR2 are GTSNPN and SVGIG (reference sequence). The ends were cut back, 4 bases at V and 1 base at J, with 13 bases in the middle. This CDR3 spans 14 amino acids. In DNA form, the CDR3 reads TGTGCCTGGATTCTTGCTTGGCGGAACACTGAAGCTTTCTTT. As protein: CAWILAWRNTEAFF.

The V gene is TRBV5-1, the J gene TRBJ2-1, with 8 bases fitting TRBD2. This CDR3 comprises 16 residues. Germline trimming cut 0 bases from V and 6 bases from J; bases unmatched to any gene: 8. Germline V gene lookup returns CDR1 SGHRS and CDR2 YFSETQ. CDR3 residues: CASSLVAGGGFNEQFF. In DNA form, the CDR3 reads TGCGCCAGCAGCTTGGTTGCGGGAGGCGGGTTCAATGAGCAGTTCTTC.

This clonotype occurred a few times. This chain links TRBV5-4 with TRBJ1-4; D gene unclear. Germline V gene lookup returns CDR1 SGHNT and CDR2 YYREEE (reference sequence). Trimming left V 3 bases short and J 6 bases short, with 9 bases between. CDR3 length: 13 residues. CDR3 protein: CASSSVADEKLFF. CDR3 bases: TGTGCCAGCAGCTCAGTAGCCGATGAAAAACTGTTTTTT.

This clonotype was recorded at least ten times. J is TRBJ1-2 and V is TRBV3-1; TRBD1 matches 8 bases. After removal of 1 base from V and 6 bases from J, the junction contained 7 bases not matched to a gene. CDR1 and CDR2 (germline): LGHDT, YNNKEL (reference sequence). CDR3 length: 15 residues. CDR3 loop: CASSQVAGGGDGYTF. The CDR3 region has the DNA TGTGCCAGCAGCCAAGTAGCAGGGGGCGGTGATGGCTACACCTTC.

The gene calls are TRBV5-1 and TRBJ1-1; tentatively, D is TRBD1 (5 bases). Trimming removed 4 bases from V and 1 base from J, with 14 bases in between. The CDR3 totals 15 residues. Germline V gene lookup returns CDR1 SGHRS and CDR2 YFSETQ. The CDR3 here is CASSLRDGKNTEAFF. As DNA, the CDR3 is TGCGCCAGCAGCCTGCGGGACGGGAAGAACACTGAAGCTTTCTTT. Drawing the rest from reference TRBV5-1 and TRBJ1-1, the complete variable domain is KAGVTQTPRYLIKTRGQQVTLSCSPISGHRSVSWYQQTPGQGLQFLFEYFSETQRNKGNFPGRFSGRQFSNSRSEMNVSTLELGDSALYLCASSLRDGKNTEAFFGQGTRLTVV.

The chain uses TRBV10-3 and TRBJ2-5; TRBD1 matches at 9 bases. Germline loops: CDR1 ENHRY, CDR2 SYGVKD. This CDR3 has 15 amino acids. The trim removed 2 bases at V and 6 bases at J, leaving 7 bases unmatched. The CDR3 loop is CAISEGQGRIKTQYF. CDR3 DNA sequence: TGTGCCATCAGTGAGGGACAGGGGAGGATCAAGACCCAGTACTTC.

This chain connects TRBV28 to TRBJ2-1; weak D call: TRBD1 (5 bases). CDR1 is MDHEN, CDR2 SYDVKM, per germline. This CDR3 spans 15 amino acids. Trimming cost V 6 bases and J 4 bases, with 16 bases left between them. In DNA, the CDR3 is TGTGCCAGCAGCCTGGGCAGGGTGACTTACAATGAGCAGTTCTTC. It encodes CASSLGRVTYNEQFF.

This clonotype was counted many times. The gene calls are TRBV19 and TRBJ1-5; D possibly corresponds to TRBD1 (5 bases). Looked up from germline, CDR1 is LNHDA and CDR2 is SQIVND (reference sequence). The V end lost 3 bases, the J end lost 2 bases, and 23 bases lay between the germline ends. CDR3 size: 19 residues. The CDR3 DNA reads TGTGCCAGTAGTATCGGGGCCAGGCGATCTGTACTTGGCAATCAGCCCCAGCATTTT. This encodes CASSIGARRSVLGNQPQHF.

This clonotype has only a few counts. The V and J genes are TRBV12-3 or TRBV12-4 and TRBJ2-3, with 10 bases identical to TRBD2. With V trimmed by 4 bases and J by 1 base, 5 bases remained unmatched. The CDR3 runs to 16 residues. For the CDR3, the DNA is TGTGCCAGCAGTTCTCTAGCGGGAGCAGGCACAGATACGCAGTATTTT. It codes for CASSSLAGAGTDTQYF.

The rearrangement uses TRBV2 and TRBJ1-4; D uncertain. V was shortened by 6 bases and J by 0 bases, with 11 bases between the two germline ends. The germline V gene has CDR1 SNHLY and CDR2 FYNNEI. The length of the CDR3 is 15 residues. The chain's CDR3 is CASRKRATTNEKLFF. The CDR3 nucleotides read TGTGCCAGCAGGAAGCGGGCCACAACTAATGAAAAACTGTTTTTT.

The rearrangement uses TRBV9 and TRBJ2-1; 8 nucleotides align to TRBD2. The V segment lost 2 bases and the J segment 8 bases; nucleotides outside the gene matches: 6. This CDR3 spans 14 amino acids. CDR1 SGDLS and CDR2 YYNGEE come from the germline V gene. CDR3 coding DNA: TGTGCCAGCAGCGTCGGCGGGAGGACTGATGAGCAGTTCTTC. As protein: CASSVGGRTDEQFF.

Only a few counts were recorded for this clonotype. V gene TRBV12-3 or TRBV12-4 combines with J gene TRBJ2-1; D might be TRBD1 (5 bases). V shed 0 bases and J shed 10 bases, with 10 bases lying between them. This CDR3 contains 13 residues. The CDR3 protein is CASSLAPGQEQFF. CDR3 in DNA: TGTGCCAGCAGTTTAGCGCCTGGACAAGAGCAGTTCTTC.

This clonotype was detected a few times. The chain has TRBV7-3 and TRBJ2-2, with 8 bases lining up with TRBD1. The CDR3 is 17 amino acids. CDR1 SGHTA and CDR2 FQGTGA come from the germline V gene. V lost 5 bases to trimming and J lost 2 bases; unmatched junction nucleotides: 10. CDR3 loop: CASSPAARGRNTGELFF. The DNA for the CDR3 is TGTGCCAGCAGCCCCGCGGCCAGGGGGCGAAACACCGGGGAGCTGTTTTTT.

There are a few counts of this clonotype. The V gene is TRBV30, the J gene TRBJ1-2; 10 nucleotides align to TRBD1. V lost 0 bases, J lost 3 bases, and 4 bases stayed unmatched. Germline values: CDR1 GTSNPN, CDR2 SVGIG (reference sequence). The CDR3 is 15 residues long. CDR3 sequence reads: CAWSVGTGVYYGYTF. The DNA of the CDR3 is TGTGCCTGGAGTGTAGGGACAGGGGTCTACTATGGCTACACCTTC.

The V and J genes are TRBV12-3 or TRBV12-4 and TRBJ2-2; D gene unclear. V lost 6 bases and J lost 2, with 13 bases in between. The CDR3 has 15 amino acids. The CDR3 sequence: CASSLNSPNTGELFF. The CDR3, as DNA: TGTGCCAGCAGCCTTAACAGTCCCAACACCGGGGAGCTGTTTTTT.